The clone carrying this T cell receptor (beta chain) was counted many times. The antigen is not known. The sample originates from a study of CD8 T cells in ankylosing spondylitis. Study results and caveats: Disease-linked clones reportedly showed significant enrichment in matched ankylosing spondylitis synovial fluid. Disease-associated clonotypes exhibited CD8+ identity and were relatively infrequent in peripheral blood.

Quantitative 5'-RACE with molecular barcodes produced the TCR beta libraries. One entry per CDR3 protein, called by TCRdb with MiXCR from the 5' RACE reads. The sample lists approximately 140,000 distinct CDR3 sequences, about a tenth occurring once. The CDR3 has 13 amino acids. CDR1 DFQATT and CDR2 SNEGSKA come from the germline V gene (reference sequence). The V and J ends lost 1 base and 3 bases respectively, with 9 bases between them. The TCR sequence derives from a male donor with ankylosing spondylitis or in good health (not recorded which). The V call is TRBV20-1, the J call TRBJ1-1; no reliable D call. Sequencing used blood, either unsorted or a sorted T cell fraction (not recorded which). This CDR3 reads CSARADRYTEAFF. Here the CDR3 DNA reads TGCAGTGCTAGAGCGGATCGGTACACTGAAGCTTTCTTT.